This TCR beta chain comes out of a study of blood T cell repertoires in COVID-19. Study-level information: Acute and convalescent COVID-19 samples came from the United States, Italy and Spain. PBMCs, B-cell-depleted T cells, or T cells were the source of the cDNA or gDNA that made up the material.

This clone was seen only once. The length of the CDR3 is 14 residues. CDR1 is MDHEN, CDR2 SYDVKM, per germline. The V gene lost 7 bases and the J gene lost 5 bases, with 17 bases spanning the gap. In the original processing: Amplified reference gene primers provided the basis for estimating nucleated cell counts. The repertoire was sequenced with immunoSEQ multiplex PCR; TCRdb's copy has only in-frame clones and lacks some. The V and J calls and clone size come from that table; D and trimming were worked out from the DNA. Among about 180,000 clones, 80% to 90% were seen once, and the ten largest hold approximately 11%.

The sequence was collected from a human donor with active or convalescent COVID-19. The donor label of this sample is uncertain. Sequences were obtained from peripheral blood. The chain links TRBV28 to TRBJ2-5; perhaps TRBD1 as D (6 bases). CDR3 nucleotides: TGTGCCAGCACCCGTGGGGGACAACGGGAGACCCAGTACTTC. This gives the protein CASTRGGQRETQYF.